Below, 28 T cell receptor beta chains from the same sample are listed, as sequenced in a study of blood T cell repertoires in COVID-19 (dated by TCRdb to about 2020). Libraries were constructed by the immunoSEQ multiplex PCR assay. This is the immuneACCESS table as TCRdb keeps it, with only in-frame sequences that have V and J called. A part of the clones is gone; compared with another copy, unresolved V genes explain less than half, and the rest is unexplained. The table for this sample lists 250,000 to 300,000 clones; approximately 89% of them were counted only once. The ten largest clones take up over 8.5% of the sample. Sequencing was performed on peripheral blood. These receptors were taken from a woman aged 25-40 years with COVID-19, enrolled during active disease.

The chain has TRBV7-6 and TRBJ1-1; D is undetermined. The V gene lost 3 bases and the J gene lost 1 base, with 12 bases spanning the gap. The CDR3 is made up of 15 amino acids. Germline loops: CDR1 SGHVS, CDR2 FNYEAQ. CDR3 in DNA: TGTGCCAGCAGCTTTTATGGTACAGAGAACACTGAAGCTTTCTTT. Translated, it gives CASSFYGTENTEAFF. The whole variable domain, remainder taken from reference TRBV7-6 and TRBJ1-1, is GAGVSQSPRYKVTKRGQDVALRCDPISGHVSLYWYRQALGQGPEFLTYFNYEAQQDKSGLPNDRFSAERPEGSISTLTIQRTEQRDSAMYRCASSFYGTENTEAFFGQGTRLTVV.

This clone occurred once. The chain has TRBV10-2 and TRBJ1-1, with TRBD1 as a possible D gene (5 bases). Germline CDR1 reads WSHSY; CDR2 reads SAAADI. V lost 1 base and J lost 6, with 21 bases in between. The CDR3 totals 17 residues. CDR3 protein: CASSEWKGTSVPPEAFF. Here the CDR3 DNA reads TGCGCCAGCAGTGAGTGGAAAGGGACTTCGGTCCCTCCTGAAGCTTTCTTT.

V is TRBV3-1 (or the pseudogene TRBV3-2) and J is TRBJ2-1; TRBD2 matches 12 bases. V gave up 0 bases and J gave up 9 bases; unmatched junction bases: 9. The CDR3 length is 17 residues. Looked up from germline, CDR1 is LGHDT and CDR2 is YNNKEL (reference sequence). CDR3 amino acids: CASSQDLLAGGSSEQFF. The CDR3 coding sequence is TGTGCCAGCAGCCAAGATCTGCTAGCGGGGGGGTCAAGTGAGCAGTTCTTC.

The CDR3 sequence is CASLPGGSYGYTF. The CDR3 coding sequence is TGTGCCAGCCTCCCAGGGGGCTCCTATGGCTACACCTTC. This chain uses TRBV6-5 with TRBJ1-2; 8 bases align to TRBD1. The ends lost 8 bases at V and 4 bases at J; junction bases unmatched: 6. Germline V CDR1 and CDR2: MNHEY, SVGAGI. The CDR3 runs 13 residues.

The V gene is TRBV7-6, the J gene TRBJ1-1, with a tentative D call TRBD1 (6 bases). CDR1 and CDR2 from the germline V gene are SGHVS and FNYEAQ. CDR3 length: 17 residues. The V end lost 3 bases, the J end lost 0 bases, and 17 bases lay between the germline ends. DNA for the CDR3: TGTGCCAGCAGCTTTATACAGGGTACAGGGTTGAACACTGAAGCTTTCTTT. It specifies CASSFIQGTGLNTEAFF.

The chain links TRBV3-1 (or the pseudogene TRBV3-2) to TRBJ2-7, with unresolved D. The CDR3 is 14 amino acids. In germline, CDR1 is LGHDT, CDR2 YNNKEL (reference sequence). V lost 0 bases, J lost 1 base, and 7 bases lay in between. CDR3 sequence reads: CASSQDGLSYEQYF. The DNA of the CDR3 is TGTGCCAGCAGCCAAGACGGTCTTTCCTACGAGCAGTACTTC.

The V gene is TRBV28, the J gene TRBJ1-6, with 8 bases aligning to TRBD1. Germline V gives CDR1 MDHEN, CDR2 SYDVKM. V lost 2 bases, J lost 9 bases, and 6 bases stayed unmatched. The CDR3 length is 15 residues. The CDR3 nucleotides are TGTGCCAGCAGTTTACCGGACAGGGTTGGTTCACCCCTCCACTTT. Its protein is CASSLPDRVGSPLHF.

About this clone itself: At one of its ends the junction is not consistent with the germline gene, which may arise from a read error. The rearrangement uses TRBV15 and TRBJ1-2; no definite D call. The CDR3 has 14 residues. Germline V CDR1 and CDR2: LNHNV, YYDKDF (reference sequence). The CDR3, as DNA: TGTGCCACCACCAGATCCTCCACTTCCTATGGCTACACCTTC. Its protein product is CATTRSSTSYGYTF.

The V and J genes are TRBV10-2 and TRBJ1-1, with D perhaps matching TRBD1 (5 bases). Trimming pared 11 bases from V and 6 bases from J, leaving 22 bases between. The germline V gene has CDR1 WSHSY and CDR2 SAAADI. The CDR3 contains 14 residues. CDR3: CARLTERGLSEAFF. The DNA for the CDR3 is TGCGCCCGATTAACGGAAAGGGGCCTGTCTGAAGCTTTCTTT.

The genes are TRBV3-1 (or the pseudogene TRBV3-2) and TRBJ2-3; D is unclear. V lost 0 bases and J lost 4, with 17 bases in between. The CDR3 runs 17 residues. Per germline, CDR1 LGHDT and CDR2 YNNKEL (reference sequence). CDR3 region: CASSQDTISAIPDTQYF. As DNA, the CDR3 is TGTGCCAGCAGCCAAGATACAATCTCTGCCATCCCAGATACGCAGTATTTT.

This sequence joins TRBV27 and TRBJ2-4; D is perhaps TRBD1 (5 bases). Germline V CDR1 and CDR2: MNHEY, SMNVEV (reference sequence). The length of the CDR3 is 14 residues. Trimming removed 0 bases at V and 8 bases at J, with 11 bases between. The CDR3 reads CASSLSGVKDIQYF. The CDR3 DNA reads TGTGCCAGCAGTTTATCAGGGGTTAAGGACATTCAGTACTTC.

This clone turned up a few times. This sequence joins TRBV15 and TRBJ2-1, with 8 positions matching TRBD2. V shed 0 bases and J 7 bases; nucleotides not matched to a gene: 2. Germline V CDR1 and CDR2: LNHNV, YYDKDF (reference sequence). The CDR3 length is 14 residues. DNA of the CDR3: TGTGCCACCAGCAGAGATAGCGGGGTGAATGAGCAGTTCTTC. This translates into CATSRDSGVNEQFF.

This chain joins TRBV2 and TRBJ2-3; TRBD1 is a possible D gene (5 bases). The germline V and J ends were trimmed by 4 bases and 9 bases, with 14 bases remaining between them. Germline-derived CDR1 and CDR2 are SNHLY and FYNNEI. The CDR3 has 13 residues. The CDR3 bases are TGTGCCAGCAGTGCCACCGACAGCGTCACGCAGTATTTT. It is translated as CASSATDSVTQYF.

This clone occurred a few times. V and J are TRBV6-1 and TRBJ2-7; D uncertain. V was cut by 3 bases and J by 1 base, with 7 bases left in between. Germline-derived CDR1 and CDR2 are MNHNS and SASEGT. The CDR3 has 13 amino acids. The CDR3 DNA is TGTGCCAGCAGTGACGCTAGGTCCTACGAGCAGTACTTC. Translating it yields CASSDARSYEQYF.

The chain carries TRBV5-1 and TRBJ2-1; perhaps TRBD1 as D (6 bases). V lost 4 bases to trimming and J lost 5 bases, with 16 bases between them. Germline V gene lookup returns CDR1 SGHRS and CDR2 YFSETQ. The CDR3 consists of 15 residues. The CDR3 nucleotides read TGCGCCAGCAGCGAGAAAGGACAGATCAACAATGAGCAGTTCTTC. This gives the protein CASSEKGQINNEQFF.

The chain is built from TRBV4-2 and TRBJ2-3; 15 bases align to TRBD2. CDR1 LGHNA and CDR2 YNFKEQ come from the germline V gene. Unmatched junction bases numbered 11, after V lost 3 bases and J lost 1 base. This CDR3 is 20 amino acids long. The CDR3 loop is CASSHLIGLAGGPGTDTQYF. DNA of the CDR3: TGTGCCAGCAGCCACCTAATCGGACTAGCGGGGGGGCCCGGCACAGATACGCAGTATTTT.

Concerning this clone: Other DNA variants within this sample encode the same CDR3. V and J are TRBV27 and TRBJ1-1, with TRBD1 matching over 8 bases. This CDR3 is built from 15 residues. Trimming at V came to 1 base and at J to 1 base, leaving 2 bases not matched to a gene. CDR1 is MNHEY, CDR2 SMNVEV, per germline (reference sequence). DNA for the CDR3: TGTGCCAGCAGTTTATTAGGGACAGGGAACACTGAAGCTTTCTTT. Translated, it gives CASSLLGTGNTEAFF.

The chain joins TRBV19 to TRBJ1-2; tentative D call: TRBD1 (6 bases). The CDR3 extends over 15 amino acids. V dropped 7 bases and J dropped 3 bases, with 18 bases sitting between them. Germline V gene lookup returns CDR1 LNHDA and CDR2 SQIVND (reference sequence). CDR3 coding DNA: TGTGCCAGTAACCCTCCCGACAGGCCACACTATGGCTACACCTTC. It is translated as CASNPPDRPHYGYTF.

This clone was seen a few times. The V gene is TRBV5-1, the J gene TRBJ2-1; D may be TRBD1 (7 bases). CDR1 and CDR2 from the germline V gene are SGHRS and YFSETQ. Trimming stripped 3 bases from V and 12 bases from J, with 19 bases between. The CDR3 contains 14 residues. The CDR3 loop reads CASSWGDRTSGQFF. In nucleotides, the CDR3 is TGCGCCAGCAGCTGGGGGGACAGAACTAGTGGGCAGTTCTTC.

CDR3 nucleotide sequence: TGCGCCAGCAGTGGGAAGGGGGCCAAAGCTTCTAGGGAGCTGTTTTTT. This codes for CASSGKGAKASRELFF. The chain combines TRBV10-2 with TRBJ2-2, with TRBD1 matching 7 bases. The trim removed 4 bases at V and 9 bases at J, leaving 14 bases unmatched. Germline assignment: CDR1 WSHSY and CDR2 SAAADI. CDR3 length: 16 amino acids.

This clone was seen ten or more times. The rearrangement links TRBV5-1 to TRBJ2-2; 7 nucleotides line up with TRBD1. The V and J ends lost 4 bases and 0 bases, in that order; junction bases with no gene match: 6. CDR1 and CDR2 (germline): SGHRS, YFSETQ. There are 16 residues in the CDR3. The CDR3 DNA is TGCGCCAGCAGCCAAACGACAGGGCCGAACACCGGGGAGCTGTTTTTT. Encoded protein: CASSQTTGPNTGELFF.

The chain uses TRBV4-1 and TRBJ2-2; D is perhaps TRBD1 (7 bases). The CDR3 covers 13 residues. V was trimmed by 4 bases and J by 5 bases, leaving 8 bases between them. The germline V gene encodes CDR1 MGHRA and CDR2 YSYEKL. This chain's CDR3 is CASSPGGTGELFF. CDR3 sequence (DNA): TGCGCCAGCAGCCCAGGGGGGACCGGGGAGCTGTTTTTT.

This clone was observed a few times. The CDR3 DNA sequence: TGTGCCAGCAGTTACTCCGACAGGGGGCGTTACGAGCAGTACTTC. Translating gives CASSYSDRGRYEQYF. The V and J genes are TRBV6-5 and TRBJ2-7; TRBD1 aligns across 10 bases. J was trimmed by 4 bases and V by 0 bases; bases with no gene match: 3. CDR1 is MNHEY, CDR2 SVGAGI, per germline. CDR3 length: 15 amino acids.

This chain links TRBV11-2 with TRBJ2-3; 16 positions agree with TRBD2. Trimming removed 4 bases from V and 10 bases from J; junction bases left unmatched: 5. The CDR3 extends over 15 amino acids. The V gene's germline CDR1 is SGHAT and CDR2 FQNNGV. CDR3 bases: TGTGCCAGCAGCTCAGGGACTAGCGGGGGGGCGTCGCAGTATTTT. Translation: CASSSGTSGGASQYF.

In DNA form, the CDR3 reads TGTGCCAGCAATAACACAGGGGCGCCGCCCTATAATTCACCCCTCCACTTT. Its translation: CASNNTGAPPYNSPLHF. J is TRBJ1-6 and V is TRBV6-4; 7 bases agree with TRBD1. CDR1 MRHNA and CDR2 SNTAGT come from the germline V gene. V trimming: 7 bases; J trimming: 2 bases; junction bases outside the gene matches: 11. This CDR3 contains 17 residues.

The chain joins TRBV7-9 to TRBJ1-1; D call uncertain. This CDR3 is built from 15 residues. Germline V gene data show CDR1 as SEHNR and CDR2 as FQNEAQ (reference sequence). V shed 1 base and J shed 6 bases, with 15 bases lying between them. This CDR3 is CASSLGGGPNAEAFF. In DNA form, the CDR3 reads TGTGCCAGCAGCTTAGGAGGCGGGCCGAATGCTGAAGCTTTCTTT.

The chain joins TRBV6-2 or TRBV6-3 to TRBJ1-5, with D possibly being TRBD1 (5 bases). Trimming removed 5 bases from V and 5 bases from J, with 16 bases in between. The CDR3 runs 15 residues. Germline CDR1 MNHEY, CDR2 SVGEGT. CDR3 nucleotides: TGTGCCAGCAGTCACCGGGGGAGTGCATATCAGCCCCAGCATTTT. It codes for CASSHRGSAYQPQHF.

In regard to this clone: The identical CDR3 is also encoded by other nucleotide sequences in the sample. This chain links TRBV11-2 with TRBJ1-1, with D uncertain. The CDR3 runs to 14 residues. Germline values: CDR1 SGHAT, CDR2 FQNNGV. V was cut by 1 base and J by 1 base, with 7 bases left in between. The DNA for the CDR3 is TGTGCCAGCAGCTTAGTTGCGGGGAACACTGAAGCTTTCTTT. As protein: CASSLVAGNTEAFF.